These T cell receptor beta chains were read from a single sample in a study of neurological immune-mediated disorders. TCRdb redid the calling of the 5' RACE reads with MiXCR, one entry per CDR3 protein. Of 75,000 to 80,000 distinct CDR3 sequences in the sample, 5% to 6% were seen once. The sequencing sample was made of PBMCs. The receptors were gathered from a woman in her 30s with multiple sclerosis. Each CDR3 is given with its conserved first and last residue. Fields, in order: D gene, clone size, J gene, V gene, CDR3 protein, CDR3 DNA. D genes are given only for firm matches. The size of a clone is reported for some rows only, either as once, few or many, or as a class for expanded clones.

D: .; size: few; J: TRBJ1-5; V: TRBV12-3/TRBV12-4; CDR3: CASSLAGPGSQHF; DNA: TGTGCCAGCAGTTTAGCGGGGCCAGGGTCCCAGCATTTT
D: .; size: few; J: TRBJ1-2; V: TRBV12-3/TRBV12-4; CDR3: CASSFPAGGYTF; DNA: TGTGCCAGCAGTTTCCCAGCCGGTGGCTACACCTTC
D: .; size: many; J: TRBJ2-5; V: TRBV10-2; CDR3: CASSREWGQETQYF; DNA: TGCGCCAGCAGTCGGGAGTGGGGGCAAGAGACCCAGTACTTC
D: .; size: many; J: TRBJ1-1; V: TRBV5-6; CDR3: CASSFWSLPEAFF; DNA: TGTGCCAGCAGCTTCTGGTCACTGCCTGAAGCTTTCTTT
D: .; size: few; J: TRBJ2-3; V: TRBV2; CDR3: CASSVGHPSTDTQYF; DNA: TGTGCCAGCAGTGTAGGACACCCTAGCACAGATACGCAGTATTTT
D: .; size: .; J: TRBJ2-3; V: TRBV9; CDR3: CASGPGGSTDTQYF; DNA: TGTGCCAGCGGCCCCGGTGGGAGCACAGATACGCAGTATTTT
D: .; size: few; J: TRBJ2-2; V: TRBV7-8; CDR3: CASSRTVGNTGELFF; DNA: TGTGCCAGCAGCAGGACAGTCGGGAACACCGGGGAGCTGTTTTTT
D: .; size: many; J: TRBJ2-2; V: TRBV20-1; CDR3: CSAREDGELFF; DNA: TGCAGTGCTAGAGAGGACGGGGAGCTGTTTTTT
D: .; size: many; J: TRBJ1-1; V: TRBV5-1; CDR3: CASSYNSRGLNTEAFF; DNA: TGCGCCAGCAGCTATAACAGTAGGGGTTTGAACACTGAAGCTTTCTTT
D: .; size: many; J: TRBJ2-4; V: TRBV20-1; CDR3: CSARVPRDFKNIQYF; DNA: TGCAGTGCTAGAGTGCCGCGGGACTTCAAAAACATTCAGTACTTC
D: TRBD2; size: few; J: TRBJ2-7; V: TRBV14; CDR3: CASTAGGGYEQYF; DNA: TGTGCCAGCACGGCGGGAGGGGGATACGAGCAGTACTTC
D: .; size: many; J: TRBJ2-3; V: TRBV15; CDR3: CATSSLAGLSTQYF; DNA: TGTGCCACCAGCAGTCTGGCAGGACTAAGTACGCAGTATTTT
D: .; size: few; J: TRBJ2-2; V: TRBV12-3/TRBV12-4; CDR3: CASSLQGGAGELFF; DNA: TGTGCCAGCAGTTTACAGGGGGGGGCCGGGGAGCTGTTTTTT
D: TRBD1; size: .; J: TRBJ1-1; V: TRBV18; CDR3: CASSLQKVPGQGEAFF; DNA: TGTGCCAGCTCACTCCAGAAAGTACCGGGACAGGGCGAAGCTTTCTTT
D: TRBD2; size: .; J: TRBJ2-3; V: TRBV20-1; CDR3: CSASDGGGTFSLNKQYF; DNA: TGCAGTGCTAGTGATGGCGGGGGGACCTTTTCGTTAAATAAGCAGTATTTT
D: .; size: .; J: TRBJ2-3; V: TRBV20-1; CDR3: CSARPDQMADTQYF; DNA: TGCAGTGCTAGACCCGACCAAATGGCAGATACGCAGTATTTT
D: .; size: few; J: TRBJ1-2; V: TRBV20-1; CDR3: CSAMGRDRANYGYTF; DNA: TGCAGTGCGATGGGCAGGGATCGGGCTAACTATGGCTACACCTTC
D: .; size: many; J: TRBJ2-3; V: TRBV9; CDR3: CASSGLTASTDTQYF; DNA: TGTGCCAGCAGCGGCCTCACGGCTAGCACAGATACGCAGTATTTT
D: TRBD1; size: many; J: TRBJ2-6; V: TRBV27; CDR3: CASRDRGGGANVLTF; DNA: TGTGCCAGCAGGGACAGGGGAGGTGGGGCCAACGTCCTGACTTTC
D: .; size: .; J: TRBJ2-7; V: TRBV27; CDR3: CASSLWSGSYEQYF; DNA: TGTGCCAGCAGTTTATGGTCGGGCTCCTACGAGCAGTACTTC
D: .; size: many; J: TRBJ1-5; V: TRBV12-3/TRBV12-4; CDR3: CASSFAGNQPQHF; DNA: TGTGCCAGCAGTTTCGCGGGCAATCAGCCCCAGCATTTT
D: .; size: many; J: TRBJ2-1; V: TRBV20-1; CDR3: CSATVSSSGSAQQFF; DNA: TGCAGTGCTACCGTCAGTTCCTCGGGGTCAGCCCAGCAGTTCTTC
D: .; size: many; J: TRBJ2-3; V: TRBV20-1; CDR3: CSAAQGADTQYF; DNA: TGCAGTGCCGCCCAAGGGGCAGATACGCAGTATTTT
D: .; size: many; J: TRBJ1-4; V: TRBV6-6; CDR3: CASSITQGPNEKLFF; DNA: TGTGCCAGCAGTATCACTCAGGGTCCTAATGAAAAACTGTTTTTT
D: TRBD1; size: many; J: TRBJ1-2; V: TRBV12-3/TRBV12-4; CDR3: CASRSDRDNYGYTF; DNA: TGTGCCAGCAGATCTGACAGGGATAACTATGGCTACACCTTC
D: TRBD2; size: few; J: TRBJ2-3; V: TRBV6-1; CDR3: CASSEARLAGRLTQYF; DNA: TGTGCCAGCAGTGAAGCTAGGCTAGCGGGGAGGCTTACGCAGTATTTT
D: .; size: .; J: TRBJ2-5; V: TRBV9; CDR3: CVSSPTTAFQETQYF; DNA: TGTGTCAGCAGCCCAACGACTGCTTTCCAAGAGACCCAGTACTTC
D: .; size: many; J: TRBJ2-7; V: TRBV27; CDR3: CASSLAGSGPYEQYF; DNA: TGTGCCAGCAGTTTGGCCGGTAGCGGACCCTACGAGCAGTACTTC
D: TRBD1; size: many; J: TRBJ2-7; V: TRBV5-1; CDR3: CASSLDGTGFYEQYF; DNA: TGCGCCAGCAGCTTGGACGGGACAGGGTTCTACGAGCAGTACTTC
D: .; size: many; J: TRBJ1-3; V: TRBV12-3/TRBV12-4; CDR3: CASAVRGNTIYF; DNA: TGTGCCAGCGCCGTCAGGGGAAACACCATATATTTT
D: .; size: many; J: TRBJ2-1; V: TRBV20-1; CDR3: CSARDSAGNNEQFF; DNA: TGCAGTGCTAGAGATAGCGCGGGTAACAATGAGCAGTTCTTC
D: TRBD1; size: few; J: TRBJ2-5; V: TRBV20-1; CDR3: CSARTGGPETQYF; DNA: TGCAGTGCTAGAACAGGGGGCCCAGAGACCCAGTACTTC
D: TRBD1; size: many; J: TRBJ2-3; V: TRBV20-1; CDR3: CSAATLGQGDQNTQYF; DNA: TGCAGTGCTGCGACCCTAGGACAGGGGGACCAAAATACGCAGTATTTT
D: TRBD2; size: .; J: TRBJ2-1; V: TRBV10-2; CDR3: CASSLTSGGNEQFF; DNA: TGCGCCAGCAGTTTGACTAGCGGGGGCAATGAGCAGTTCTTC
D: TRBD1; size: many; J: TRBJ2-5; V: TRBV20-1; CDR3: CSARRGQGTGETQYF; DNA: TGCAGTGCTAGGAGGGGACAGGGGACGGGAGAGACCCAGTACTTC
D: TRBD1; size: many; J: TRBJ2-3; V: TRBV20-1; CDR3: CSAGQTSTDTQYF; DNA: TGCAGTGCGGGACAGACCAGCACAGATACGCAGTATTTT
D: .; size: many; J: TRBJ2-1; V: TRBV24-1; CDR3: CATSDPLSRGALGDEQFF; DNA: TGTGCCACCAGTGATCCCTTATCGCGGGGAGCGTTGGGAGATGAGCAGTTCTTC
D: TRBD2; size: many; J: TRBJ2-1; V: TRBV10-3; CDR3: CASNTGGVNEQFF; DNA: TGTGCCTCTAACACGGGGGGTGTTAATGAGCAGTTCTTC
D: .; size: many; J: TRBJ2-2; V: TRBV18; CDR3: CASSPRSGINTGELFF; DNA: TGTGCCAGCTCACCACGAAGTGGGATCAACACCGGGGAGCTGTTTTTT
D: TRBD1; size: .; J: TRBJ1-5; V: TRBV5-6; CDR3: CASSLGGGGAQPQHF; DNA: TGTGCCAGCAGCTTGGGGGGAGGGGGCGCCCAGCCCCAGCATTTT
D: TRBD2; size: many; J: TRBJ2-1; V: TRBV12-3/TRBV12-4; CDR3: CASTAGNEQFF; DNA: TGTGCCAGCACAGCGGGGAATGAGCAGTTCTTC
D: .; size: many; J: TRBJ2-3; V: TRBV18; CDR3: CASSPPWGTDTQYF; DNA: TGTGCCAGCTCACCACCGTGGGGCACAGATACGCAGTATTTT
D: TRBD2; size: few; J: TRBJ2-1; V: TRBV7-2; CDR3: CASSLDSSSGQQFF; DNA: TGTGCCAGCAGCTTAGATTCCTCTAGCGGGCAGCAGTTCTTC
D: TRBD1; size: few; J: TRBJ1-2; V: TRBV20-1; CDR3: CSASPGGTANYGYTF; DNA: TGCAGTGCTAGCCCAGGGGGTACCGCTAACTATGGCTACACCTTC